This T cell receptor beta chain was found in a study of beta chain features in type 1 diabetes. Whole-study context: Across all samples, fewer than 140 million sorted cells were examined. General study points: Type 1 diabetes patients had TCRB CDR3s that were shorter (moderately but significantly so) in all four CD4+ subsets. PCR, the amplification step, might favor shorter templates, equally in patients and controls.

The CDR3 sequence is 15 residues long. The V gene's germline CDR1 is SGHNT and CDR2 YYREEE (reference sequence). The V end lost 0 bases, the J end lost 5 bases, and 14 bases lay between the germline ends. A few counts support this clone. The target antigen is unknown. Of the isolated RNA, all was reverse transcribed, and so the sequenced material was expressed TCRB transcripts. Repertoires were generated with immunoSEQ multiplex PCR, while TCRdb's copy carries only in-frame clones and drops some. Of about 180,000 clones listed, less than 9.5% are singletons. The sample consisted of central memory CD4+ T cells from blood. The rearrangement uses TRBV5-4 and TRBJ2-5; tentative D call: TRBD2 (7 bases). This TCR was sampled from a woman in her 40s with type 1 diabetes. The CDR3 is CASSLEGGTSETQYF. For the CDR3, the DNA is TGTGCCAGCAGCTTGGAGGGGGGGACATCGGAGACCCAGTACTTC.